This T cell receptor beta chain came from a study of blood T cell repertoires in COVID-19. Study context: COVID-19 samples collected from the United States, Italy and Spain covered acute and convalescent phases. PBMCs, B-cell-depleted T cells, or T cells were the source of the cDNA or gDNA that made up the material.

Under the authors' procedure: It was from reference gene primer amplification that nucleated cell counts were estimated. Assay used: immunoSEQ multiplex PCR; TCRdb lists only in-frame clones, some missing. That table gives V, J and clone size, and the DNA gave D and trimming. Here the sample spans about 190,000 clones, 89% being singletons. CDR1 and CDR2 (germline): SGHDT, YYEEEE. Trimming took off 3 bases at V and 4 bases at J, with 10 bases between the two ends. This CDR3 spans 13 amino acids. The chain is built from TRBV5-6 and TRBJ2-5; D ambiguous. The sequence derives from a man in his forties with acute or convalescent COVID-19. The specimen was peripheral blood. The CDR3 here is CASSSSVRETQYF. CDR3 sequence (DNA): TGTGCCAGCAGCTCCTCTGTCCGAGAGACCCAGTACTTC.